This T cell receptor (beta chain) was identified during a study of shared clonotypes between healthy human individuals. V was shortened by 3 bases and J by 2 bases, with 8 bases between the two germline ends. Germline CDR1 and CDR2: GTSNPN and SVGIG (reference sequence). CDR3 size: 13 residues. Comments on this clone: The identical CDR3 is also encoded by other nucleotide sequences in the sample.

The assay was carried out at the deep level. Sorted-subset replicate PCRs used roughly 220 ng DNA, 25,000 to 30,000 T cell genomes. Data came from immunoSEQ multiplex PCR; TCRdb stores just in-frame clones and leaves some out. The sample includes 850,000 to 1,200,000 clones, roughly 75% seen only once; the top ten take approximately 1.5%. The chain has TRBV30 and TRBJ1-5; D ambiguous. The sequence came from a man aged 18 to 30 in good health. The material sequenced was memory CD4+ T cells sorted from blood. Subset of the sample: CD45RA-negative fraction. Written as DNA, the CDR3 is TGTGCCTGGAGCGGTAAAGGCAATCAGCCCCAGCATTTT. It codes for CAWSGKGNQPQHF. Complete variable domain (other parts from reference TRBV30 and TRBJ1-5): SQTIHQWPATLVQPVGSPLSLECTVEGTSNPNLYWYRQAAGRGLQLLFYSVGIGQISSEVPQNLSASRPQDRQFILSSKKLLLSDSGFYLCAWSGKGNQPQHFGDGTRLSIL.